This T cell receptor beta chain comes out of a study of T cells after yellow fever vaccination. Via MiXCR, TCRdb re-called the 5' RACE reads, giving one row per CDR3 protein. The table includes about 94,000 distinct CDR3 sequences, about 8.4% detected once. Sequenced material: CD8+ T cells not binding an NS4B(214-222) dextramer, sorted from PBMCs, taken less than 16 days after the first yellow fever vaccination. The TCR originated in a young man who received the YFV17D yellow fever vaccine.

The chain's CDR3 is CASSHPGLDNEQFF. CDR3 DNA sequence: TGTGCCAGCAGCCACCCGGGACTAGACAATGAGCAGTTCTTC. The chain uses TRBV11-1 and TRBJ2-1; 8 nucleotides line up with TRBD2. The junction had 5 bases not matched to a gene; V was cut back by 5 bases and J by 5 bases. CDR3 size: 14 residues. Germline values: CDR1 SGHAT, CDR2 FQDESV (reference sequence).